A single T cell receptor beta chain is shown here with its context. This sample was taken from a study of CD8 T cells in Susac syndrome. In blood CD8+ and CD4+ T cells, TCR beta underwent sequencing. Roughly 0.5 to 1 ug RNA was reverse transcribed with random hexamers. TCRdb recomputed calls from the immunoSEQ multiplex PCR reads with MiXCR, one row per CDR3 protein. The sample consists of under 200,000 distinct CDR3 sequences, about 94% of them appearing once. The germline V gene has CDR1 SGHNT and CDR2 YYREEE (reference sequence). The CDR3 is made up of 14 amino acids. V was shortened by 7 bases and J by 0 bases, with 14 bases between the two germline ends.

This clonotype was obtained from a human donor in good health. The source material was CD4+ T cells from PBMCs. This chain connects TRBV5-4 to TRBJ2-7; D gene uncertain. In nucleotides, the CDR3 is TGTGCCAGCGGAGTGGACCGGAGCTCCTACGAGCAGTACTTC. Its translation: CASGVDRSSYEQYF.